This TCR beta chain emerged from a study of human T cells and chemical hapten exposure. Study background: Alopecia areata, totalis and universalis patients, mostly female, were included.

Time point given: pre-sensitization, week 0. This sample's treatment: therapeutic diphenylcyclopropenone sensitization with weekly scalp DPC. Study-wide results and limits: With alopecia, donors may have immune responses unlike healthy people's. Counts of TCRs above 1 in 1000 frequency stayed unchanged with DPC sensitization.

A note on this clonotype: Its antigen remains unknown.

With V trimmed by 5 bases and J by 10 bases, 10 bases remained unmatched. Germline lookup yields CDR1 SEHNR and CDR2 FQNEAQ (reference sequence). The CDR3 is 16 residues long. As originally analysed: Approximately 100,000 TCRs per sample was the median, with a range of about 20,000 to 690,600. TCRdb redid the calling of the RACE reads with MiXCR, one entry per CDR3 protein. The V and J calls and clone size come from TCRdb's table, not from the authors' own analysis. This table holds more than 150,000 distinct CDR3 sequences, around 30% found once. This TCR came from a woman in her twenties or thirties with alopecia areata. Some clones in this sample may be carry-over from other donors' samples. The V call is TRBV7-9, the J call TRBJ1-6; 11 bases are a match to TRBD1. This specimen consisted of whole blood, obtained in connection with sensitization to the hapten diphenylcyclopropenone (DPC). The DNA of the CDR3 is TGTGCCAGCAGCCCGCGGACAGGGGGCGCGCAATCACCCCTCCACTTT. Encoded protein: CASSPRTGGAQSPLHF.